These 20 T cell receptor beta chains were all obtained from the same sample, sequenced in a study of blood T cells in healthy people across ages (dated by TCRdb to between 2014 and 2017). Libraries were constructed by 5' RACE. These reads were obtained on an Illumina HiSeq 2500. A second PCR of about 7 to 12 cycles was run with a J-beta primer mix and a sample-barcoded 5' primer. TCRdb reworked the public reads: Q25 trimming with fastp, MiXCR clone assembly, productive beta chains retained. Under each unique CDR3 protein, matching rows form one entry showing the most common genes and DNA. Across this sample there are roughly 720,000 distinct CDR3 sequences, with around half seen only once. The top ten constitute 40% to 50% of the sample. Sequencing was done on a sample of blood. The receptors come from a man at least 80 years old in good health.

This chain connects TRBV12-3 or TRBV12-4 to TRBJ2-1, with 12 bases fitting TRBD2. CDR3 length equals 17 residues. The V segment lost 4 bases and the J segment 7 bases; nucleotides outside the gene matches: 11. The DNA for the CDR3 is TGTGCCAGCAGTTCAAAGGGGACAGGACTAGCGGGGAATGAGCAGTTCTTC. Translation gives CASSSKGTGLAGNEQFF.

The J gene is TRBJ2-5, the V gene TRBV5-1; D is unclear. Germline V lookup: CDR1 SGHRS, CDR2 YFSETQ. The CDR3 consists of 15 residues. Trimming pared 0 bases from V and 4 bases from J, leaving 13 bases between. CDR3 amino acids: CASSLAYKRSETQYF. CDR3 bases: TGCGCCAGCAGCTTGGCTTATAAGAGATCAGAGACCCAGTACTTC.

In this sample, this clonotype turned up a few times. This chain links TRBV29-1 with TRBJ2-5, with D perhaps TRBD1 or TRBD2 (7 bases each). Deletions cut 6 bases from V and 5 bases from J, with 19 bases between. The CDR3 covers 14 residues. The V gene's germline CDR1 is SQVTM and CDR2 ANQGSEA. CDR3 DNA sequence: TGCAGCGTCCTTGGGATGCAGGGGGGGGAGACCCAGTACTTC. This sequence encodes CSVLGMQGGETQYF.

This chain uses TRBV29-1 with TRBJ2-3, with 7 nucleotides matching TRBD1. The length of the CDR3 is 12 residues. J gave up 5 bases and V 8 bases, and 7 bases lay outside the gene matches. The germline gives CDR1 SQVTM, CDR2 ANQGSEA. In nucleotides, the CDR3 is TGCAGCTCTAAGGGGGCGGAAGATACGCAGTATTTT. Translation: CSSKGAEDTQYF.

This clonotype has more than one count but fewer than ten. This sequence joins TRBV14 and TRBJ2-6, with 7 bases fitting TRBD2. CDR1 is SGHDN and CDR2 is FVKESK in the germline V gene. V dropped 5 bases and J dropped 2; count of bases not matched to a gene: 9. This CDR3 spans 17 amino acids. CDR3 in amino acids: CASSATPGGPGANVLTF. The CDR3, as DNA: TGTGCCAGCAGCGCTACACCGGGAGGCCCTGGGGCCAACGTCCTGACTTTC.

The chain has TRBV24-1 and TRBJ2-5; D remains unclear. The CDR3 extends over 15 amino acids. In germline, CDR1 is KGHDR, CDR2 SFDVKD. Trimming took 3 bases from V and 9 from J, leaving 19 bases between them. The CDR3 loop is CATSDPNISQRPQYF. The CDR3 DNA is TGTGCCACCAGTGATCCTAACATATCCCAGAGACCCCAGTACTTC.

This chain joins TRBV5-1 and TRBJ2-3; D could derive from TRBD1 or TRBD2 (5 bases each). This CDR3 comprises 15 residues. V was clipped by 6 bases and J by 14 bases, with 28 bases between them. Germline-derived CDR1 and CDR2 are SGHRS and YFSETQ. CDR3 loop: CASTLSSGRHRYAYF. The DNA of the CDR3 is TGCGCCAGCACCCTATCTTCGGGACGGCACAGATACGCGTATTTT.

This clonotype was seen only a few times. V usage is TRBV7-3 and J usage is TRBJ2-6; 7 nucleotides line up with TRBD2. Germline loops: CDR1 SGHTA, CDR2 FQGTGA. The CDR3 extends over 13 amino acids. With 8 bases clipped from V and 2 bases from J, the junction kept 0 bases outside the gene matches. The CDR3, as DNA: TGTGCCAGCCGGGGGGCTGGGGCCAACGTCCTGACTTTC. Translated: CASRGAGANVLTF.

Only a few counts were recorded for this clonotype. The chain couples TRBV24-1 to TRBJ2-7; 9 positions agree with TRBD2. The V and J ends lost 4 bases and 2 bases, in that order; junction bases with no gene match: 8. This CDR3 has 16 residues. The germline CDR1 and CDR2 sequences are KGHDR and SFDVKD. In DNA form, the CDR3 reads TGTGCCACCAGTGACTCCGGGACTAGCCCGACCTACGAGCAGTACTTC. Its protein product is CATSDSGTSPTYEQYF.

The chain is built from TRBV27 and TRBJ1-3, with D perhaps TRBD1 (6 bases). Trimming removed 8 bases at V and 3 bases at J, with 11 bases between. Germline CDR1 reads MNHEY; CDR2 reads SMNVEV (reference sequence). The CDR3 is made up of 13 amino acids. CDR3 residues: CASGGQGGNTIYF. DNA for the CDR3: TGTGCCAGCGGGGGGCAAGGTGGAAACACCATATATTTT.

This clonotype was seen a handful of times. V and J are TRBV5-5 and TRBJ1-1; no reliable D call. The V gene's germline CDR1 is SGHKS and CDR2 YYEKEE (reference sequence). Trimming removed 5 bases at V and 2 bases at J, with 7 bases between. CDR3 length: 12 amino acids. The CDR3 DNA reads TGTGCCAGCAGTCAGAGTAACACTGAAGCTTTCTTT. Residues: CASSQSNTEAFF.

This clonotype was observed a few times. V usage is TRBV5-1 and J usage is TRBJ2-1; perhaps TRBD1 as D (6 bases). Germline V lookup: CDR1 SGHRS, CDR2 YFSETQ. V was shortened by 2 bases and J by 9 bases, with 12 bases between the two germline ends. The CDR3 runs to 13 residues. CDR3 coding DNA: TGCGCCAGCAGCTTTAGGGGGAGCAGTGAGCAGTTCTTC. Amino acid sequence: CASSFRGSSEQFF.

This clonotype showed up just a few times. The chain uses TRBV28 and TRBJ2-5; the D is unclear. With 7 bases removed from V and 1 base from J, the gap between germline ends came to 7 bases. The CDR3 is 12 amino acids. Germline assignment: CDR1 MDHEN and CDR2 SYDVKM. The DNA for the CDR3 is TGTGCCAGCAAGCTGAGCCAAGAGACCCAGTACTTC. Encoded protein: CASKLSQETQYF. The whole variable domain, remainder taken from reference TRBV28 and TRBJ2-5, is DVKVTQSSRYLVKRTGEKVFLECVQDMDHENMFWYRQDPGLGLRLIYFSYDVKMKEKGDIPEGYSVSREKKERFSLILESASTNQTSMYLCASKLSQETQYFGPGTRLLVL.

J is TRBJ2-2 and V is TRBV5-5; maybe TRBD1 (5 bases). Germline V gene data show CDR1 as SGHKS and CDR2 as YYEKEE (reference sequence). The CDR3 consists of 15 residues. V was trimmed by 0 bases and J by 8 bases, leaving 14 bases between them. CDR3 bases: TGTGCCAGCAGCTTGGTGTGGACACGCCTGGGGGAGCTGTTTTTT. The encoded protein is CASSLVWTRLGELFF.

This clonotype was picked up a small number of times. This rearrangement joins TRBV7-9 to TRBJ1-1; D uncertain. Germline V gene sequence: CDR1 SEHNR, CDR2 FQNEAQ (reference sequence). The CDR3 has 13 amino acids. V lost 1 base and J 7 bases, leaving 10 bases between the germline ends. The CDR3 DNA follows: TGTGCCAGCAGCTTAGGGACGGGAAGTGAAGCTTTCTTT. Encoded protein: CASSLGTGSEAFF. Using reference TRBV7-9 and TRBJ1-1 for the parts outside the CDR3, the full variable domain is DTGVSQNPRHKITKRGQNVTFRCDPISEHNRLYWYRQTLGQGPEFLTYFQNEAQLEKSRLLSDRFSAERPKGSFSTLEIQRTEQGDSAMYLCASSLGTGSEAFFGQGTRLTVV.

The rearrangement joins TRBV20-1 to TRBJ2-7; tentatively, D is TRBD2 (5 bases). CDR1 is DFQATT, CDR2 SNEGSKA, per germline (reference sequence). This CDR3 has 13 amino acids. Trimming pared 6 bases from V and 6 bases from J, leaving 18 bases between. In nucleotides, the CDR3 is TGCAGTGCCGACCCTTATCGGGCGGGCGAGCAGTACTTC. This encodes CSADPYRAGEQYF.

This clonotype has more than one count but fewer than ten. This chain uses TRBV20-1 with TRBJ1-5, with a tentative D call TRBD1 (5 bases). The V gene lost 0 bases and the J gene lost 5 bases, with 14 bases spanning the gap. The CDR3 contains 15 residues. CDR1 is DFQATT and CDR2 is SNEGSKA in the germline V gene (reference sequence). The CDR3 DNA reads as TGCAGTGCTAGAGATGGTTCAGGGTGGGATCAGCCCCAGCATTTT. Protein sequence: CSARDGSGWDQPQHF.

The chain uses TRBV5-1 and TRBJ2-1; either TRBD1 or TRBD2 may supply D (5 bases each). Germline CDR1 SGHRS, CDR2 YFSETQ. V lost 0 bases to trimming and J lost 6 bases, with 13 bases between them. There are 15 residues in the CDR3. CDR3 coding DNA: TGCGCCAGCAGCTTGGATCCAGGGAGAGGCAATGAGCAGTTCTTC. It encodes CASSLDPGRGNEQFF.

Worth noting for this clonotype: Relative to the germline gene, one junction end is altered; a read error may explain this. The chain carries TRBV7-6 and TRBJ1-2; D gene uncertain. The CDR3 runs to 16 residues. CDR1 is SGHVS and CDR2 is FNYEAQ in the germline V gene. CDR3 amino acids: CTSSSVAGKDNYGYTF. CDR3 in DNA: TGTACCAGCAGCTCCGTCGCGGGGAAGGATAACTATGGCTACACCTTC.

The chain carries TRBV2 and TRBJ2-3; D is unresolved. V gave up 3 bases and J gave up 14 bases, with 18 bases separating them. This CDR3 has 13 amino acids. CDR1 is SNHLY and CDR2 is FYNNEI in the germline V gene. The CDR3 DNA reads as TGTGCCAGCAGTGATCTGGGCGCCAGATACGCGTATTTT. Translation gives CASSDLGARYAYF.